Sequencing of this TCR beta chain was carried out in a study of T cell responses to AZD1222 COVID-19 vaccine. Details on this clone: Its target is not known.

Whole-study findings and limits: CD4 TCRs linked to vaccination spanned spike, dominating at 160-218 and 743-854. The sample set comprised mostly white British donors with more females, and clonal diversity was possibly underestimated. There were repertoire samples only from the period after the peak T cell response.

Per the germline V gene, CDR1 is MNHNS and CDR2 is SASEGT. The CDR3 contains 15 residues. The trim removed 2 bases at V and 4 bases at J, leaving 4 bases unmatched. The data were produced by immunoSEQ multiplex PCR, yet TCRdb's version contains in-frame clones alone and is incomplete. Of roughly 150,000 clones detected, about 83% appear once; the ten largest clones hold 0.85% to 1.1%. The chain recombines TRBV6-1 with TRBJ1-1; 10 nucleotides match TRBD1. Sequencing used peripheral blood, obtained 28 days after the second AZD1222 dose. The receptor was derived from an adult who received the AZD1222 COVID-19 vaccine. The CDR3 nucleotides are TGTGCCAGCAGTGAACGGTGGACAGGGGGCACTGAAGCTTTCTTT. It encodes CASSERWTGGTEAFF.